What follows are 25 T cell receptor beta chains derived from one specimen sequenced in a study of T cells in Graves' hyperthyroidism and ophthalmopathy. There were TCR beta CDR3 regions amplified from RNA transcripts. Using the HTBI primer set, a first-round RT-PCR was run on the TCR CDR3. TCRdb itself ran the multiplex PCR reads through MiXCR, one entry per CDR3 protein. The sample consists of about 520,000 distinct CDR3 sequences, 20% of them appearing once. Source material: blood. These TCRs come from a man aged 18 to 30 with Graves' hyperthyroidism.

In this sample, this clonotype turned up many times. The rearrangement uses TRBV10-3 and TRBJ2-7; 10 nucleotides agree with TRBD1. Germline V CDR1 and CDR2: ENHRY, SYGVKD. V trimming: 3 bases; J trimming: 4 bases; junction bases outside the gene matches: 9. CDR3 length: 16 residues. DNA of the CDR3: TGTGCCATCAGTGAAGGGACAGGGGAGTTGGGGTACGAGCAGTACTTC. It encodes CAISEGTGELGYEQYF.

This clonotype appeared many times. The V and J genes are TRBV6-5 and TRBJ1-2; the D is unclear. The CDR3 covers 16 residues. Germline assignment: CDR1 MNHEY and CDR2 SVGAGI. The V gene lost 0 bases and the J gene lost 6 bases, with 17 bases spanning the gap. DNA of the CDR3: TGTGCCAGCAGTTACTCGGATGCAATAAGAAGGGATGGCTACACCTTC. It yields the protein CASSYSDAIRRDGYTF.

This clonotype has at least ten counts. The V gene is TRBV28, the J gene TRBJ2-7; no clear D gene. V gave up 7 bases and J gave up 2 bases, with 15 bases separating them. The CDR3 loop spans 14 amino acids. From germline, CDR1 is MDHEN and CDR2 SYDVKM. Here the CDR3 reads CASTSAHSTYEQYF. Written as DNA, the CDR3 is TGTGCCAGCACCTCCGCTCATTCAACCTACGAGCAGTACTTC.

V and J are TRBV27 and TRBJ2-7, with TRBD2 matching over 7 bases. CDR3 length: 15 residues. V lost 4 bases to trimming and J lost 2 bases; unmatched junction nucleotides: 8. Germline V lookup: CDR1 MNHEY, CDR2 SMNVEV (reference sequence). CDR3 sequence reads: CASSSPGGGPYEQYF. The CDR3 nucleotides are TGTGCCAGCAGTTCCCCCGGGGGAGGGCCCTACGAGCAGTACTTC.

This clonotype was seen only a few times. The gene calls are TRBV12-3 or TRBV12-4 and TRBJ1-2; 7 bases align to TRBD1. The CDR3 has 15 residues. With V trimmed by 5 bases and J by 0 bases, 6 bases remained unmatched. DNA for the CDR3: TGTGCCAGCAGTCCTAACCAGGGGGCTAACTATGGCTACACCTTC. Translating gives CASSPNQGANYGYTF.

The J gene is TRBJ2-7, the V gene TRBV28; 8 bases match TRBD2. V gave up 5 bases and J gave up 2 bases; unmatched junction bases: 11. Germline CDR1 MDHEN, CDR2 SYDVKM. The CDR3 runs 16 residues. DNA of the CDR3: TGTGCCAGCAGTGCGCCGTCTAGCGGGCTCACCTACGAGCAGTACTTC. Encoded protein: CASSAPSSGLTYEQYF.

This clonotype appeared once. The chain employs TRBV12-3 or TRBV12-4 and TRBJ1-5, with D possibly TRBD1 on 6 matching bases. The V end was cut by 0 bases, the J end by 2 bases, with 11 bases between. This CDR3 contains 16 residues. CDR3 DNA sequence: TGTGCCAGCAGTTTAGCTTTCCCAGGGGGCAATCAGCCCCAGCATTTT. This sequence encodes CASSLAFPGGNQPQHF.

This clonotype has ten or more counts. The chain employs TRBV19 and TRBJ1-1, with D perhaps TRBD1 (6 bases). Trimming stripped 4 bases from V and 0 bases from J, with 15 bases between. The CDR3 totals 16 residues. CDR1 is LNHDA, CDR2 SQIVND, per germline (reference sequence). The CDR3: CASSTSTGALNTEAFF. Written as DNA, the CDR3 is TGTGCCAGTAGTACGTCGACAGGAGCCTTGAACACTGAAGCTTTCTTT.

This clonotype was recorded at least ten times. The rearrangement links TRBV5-1 to TRBJ1-2; no definite D call. The CDR3 spans 16 residues. Germline V gives CDR1 SGHRS, CDR2 YFSETQ. The V and J ends lost 0 bases and 1 base respectively, with 13 bases between them. The CDR3 here is CASSLEAVRYNYGYTF. The CDR3 DNA is TGCGCCAGCAGCTTGGAGGCGGTCCGTTATAACTATGGCTACACCTTC.

CDR3 bases: TGTGCCTGGAGCGACGGACAGGGTAACCAGCCCCAGCATTTT. Protein sequence: CAWSDGQGNQPQHF. This chain joins TRBV30 and TRBJ1-5; 8 bases line up with TRBD1. This CDR3 comprises 14 residues. Germline V gene lookup returns CDR1 GTSNPN and CDR2 SVGIG (reference sequence). J lost 7 bases, V lost 3 bases, and 8 bases had no gene match.

Many counts were recorded for this clonotype. The genes are TRBV6-1 and TRBJ2-7; no reliable D call. Trimming removed 2 bases at V and 4 bases at J, with 6 bases between. This CDR3 is 12 amino acids long. CDR1 is MNHNS, CDR2 SASEGT, per germline. The CDR3 loop is CASSEKRYEQYF. CDR3 in DNA: TGTGCCAGCAGTGAAAAAAGGTACGAGCAGTACTTC.

This clonotype was seen just once. DNA of the CDR3: TGTGCCAGCAGCCAAGGGACAGCTTCGCGAGCTTACGAGCAGTACTTC. Amino acid sequence: CASSQGTASRAYEQYF. V and J are TRBV7-8 and TRBJ2-7, with TRBD1 identical over 7 bases. Germline values: CDR1 SGHVS, CDR2 FQNEAQ. V gave up 5 bases and J gave up 4 bases; unmatched junction bases: 14. The CDR3 consists of 16 residues. The variable domain in full, with the rest retrieved from reference TRBV7-8 and TRBJ2-7, is GAGVSQSPRYKVAKRGQDVALRCDPISGHVSLFWYQQALGQGPEFLTYFQNEAQLDKSGLPSDRFFAERPEGSVSTLKIQRTQQEDSAVYLCASSQGTASRAYEQYFGPGTRLTVT.

V is TRBV10-2 and J is TRBJ2-7; D is ambiguous. Trimming left V 9 bases short and J 6 bases short, with 18 bases between. This CDR3 is 13 amino acids long. Germline values: CDR1 WSHSY, CDR2 SAAADI. DNA for the CDR3: TGCGCCAGTGCGTTGAGATTCTCGGGCGAGCAGTACTTC. Protein product: CASALRFSGEQYF.

The V and J genes are TRBV19 and TRBJ1-1; unclear D gene. Germline V lookup: CDR1 LNHDA, CDR2 SQIVND (reference sequence). The CDR3 length is 13 residues. Trimming took off 6 bases at V and 4 bases at J, with 12 bases between the two ends. The CDR3 region is CASSRDGSTEAFF. The DNA for the CDR3 is TGTGCCAGTAGCCGAGACGGTTCCACTGAAGCTTTCTTT.

This clonotype occurred many times. The chain carries TRBV12-3 or TRBV12-4 and TRBJ1-2; D gene unclear. Between the trimmed V and J ends, which lost 1 base and 5 bases, there was a span of 17 bases. The CDR3 runs to 16 residues. For the CDR3, the DNA is TGTGCCAGCAGTTTAGGGGGATGGCACGACTTGTATGGCTACACCTTC. Protein sequence: CASSLGGWHDLYGYTF.

In regard to this clonotype: A much larger clone sits a single nucleotide away, making a read error possible. The V call is TRBV3-1, the J call TRBJ2-7; 9 nucleotides match TRBD2. In germline, CDR1 is LGHDT, CDR2 YNNKEL (reference sequence). There are 14 residues in the CDR3. CDR3 nucleotides: TGTACCAGCAGCCAAGTAGCGGGAGCCTACGAGCAGTACTTC. It codes for CTSSQVAGAYEQYF.

This clonotype showed up many times. Compared with germline, one end of the junction differs, possibly owing to a read error. The V call is TRBV4-1, the J call TRBJ2-5, with a tentative D call TRBD1 (6 bases). Germline CDR1 reads MGHRA; CDR2 reads YSYEKL. The CDR3 runs to 12 residues. CDR3 residues: CASSQDRETQYF. The CDR3 DNA is TGTGCCAGCAGTCAGGACAGAGAGACCCAGTACTTC.

The chain joins TRBV6-1 to TRBJ1-5; D possibly corresponds to TRBD1 (5 bases). CDR1 is MNHNS and CDR2 is SASEGT in the germline V gene. V was trimmed by 8 bases and J by 5 bases, leaving 16 bases between them. The length of the CDR3 is 14 residues. The CDR3 coding sequence is TGTGCCAGCCTTACGGGGTGGGGGGATCAGCCCCAGCATTTT. It is translated as CASLTGWGDQPQHF.

This clonotype came up many times. This sequence joins TRBV6-1 and TRBJ2-5; D not certain. In germline, CDR1 is MNHNS, CDR2 SASEGT. CDR3 size: 12 residues. V lost 3 bases and J lost 4, with 6 bases in between. The CDR3 protein is CASSEWGETQYF. The CDR3 bases are TGTGCCAGCAGTGAGTGGGGAGAGACCCAGTACTTC.

In its sample, this clonotype was seen many times. The chain is built from TRBV6-5 and TRBJ1-1; D is possibly TRBD1 (6 bases). The V end was cut by 0 bases, the J end by 3 bases, with 11 bases between. This CDR3 contains 15 residues. The germline V gene has CDR1 MNHEY and CDR2 SVGAGI. The CDR3 spells CASSYSNRVDTEAFF. DNA for the CDR3: TGTGCCAGCAGTTACTCGAACAGGGTGGACACTGAAGCTTTCTTT.

This clonotype was seen many times. The CDR3 DNA sequence: TGTGCCAGCAGCCATCTTGGACAGAGGCTTGACTATGGCTACACCTTC. It translates to CASSHLGQRLDYGYTF. V and J are TRBV11-1 and TRBJ1-2; D possibly corresponds to TRBD1 (6 bases). Trimming shortened V by 5 bases and J by 3 bases, and 19 bases separated the two germline ends. Germline V lookup: CDR1 SGHAT, CDR2 FQDESV (reference sequence). This CDR3 has 16 residues.

The sample holds a few counts of this clonotype. The chain combines TRBV28 with TRBJ2-5, with D possibly being TRBD1 (6 bases). The germline V gene encodes CDR1 MDHEN and CDR2 SYDVKM. V lost 10 bases and J 7 bases, leaving 25 bases between the germline ends. This CDR3 comprises 15 residues. The DNA of the CDR3 is TGTGCCACCGTACCTCCTTCCGACCTAGGGGGGACCCAGTACTTC. Its protein is CATVPPSDLGGTQYF.

The table lists this clonotype with many counts. This chain uses TRBV20-1 with TRBJ2-7, with D perhaps being TRBD1 or TRBD2 (6 bases each). The CDR3 spans 13 residues. Germline lookup yields CDR1 DFQATT and CDR2 SNEGSKA (reference sequence). The V end lost 5 bases, the J end lost 3 bases, and 14 bases lay between the germline ends. This CDR3 reads CSARGRGLYEQYF. In DNA form, the CDR3 reads TGCAGTGCTCGGGGGCGGGGACTCTACGAGCAGTACTTC.

This clonotype appeared many times. The chain combines TRBV19 with TRBJ1-5; maybe TRBD1 (5 bases). The CDR3 extends over 15 amino acids. Germline V gene data show CDR1 as LNHDA and CDR2 as SQIVND (reference sequence). Trimming removed 3 bases at V and 4 bases at J, with 13 bases between. The CDR3 protein is CASSMGRARNQPQHF. Here the CDR3 DNA reads TGTGCCAGTAGTATGGGCAGGGCGAGGAATCAGCCCCAGCATTTT.

In its sample, this clonotype was seen many times. V and J are TRBV19 and TRBJ2-7; 7 nucleotides match TRBD1. There are 14 residues in the CDR3. Trimming took 5 bases from V and 4 from J; bases not matched to a gene: 8. Per germline, CDR1 LNHDA and CDR2 SQIVND (reference sequence). The CDR3 nucleotides are TGTGCCAGTAGTTACGGGACAGCCATATACGAGCAGTACTTC. Encoded protein: CASSYGTAIYEQYF.